The rows below give T cell receptor beta chains drawn from one sample of a study of blood T cell repertoires in COVID-19. Some clones are missing from TCRdb's copy, which holds only in-frame ones; the method was immunoSEQ multiplex PCR. The sample consists of under 200,000 clones, roughly 79% of them appearing once. Sequencing input: peripheral blood. All receptors derive from a man aged 60-69 years with active or convalescent COVID-19. The CDR3 runs from the conserved cysteine through the conserved F or W. Each record gives: V gene, clone size, D gene, J gene, CDR3 protein, CDR3 DNA. A D gene is named only where the DNA matches it firmly. Only some rows state a clone size, as once, few, many or a class for expanded clones.

TRBV19	-	-	TRBJ1-2	CASSSYNYGYTF	TGTGCCAGTAGTAGTTATAACTATGGCTACACCTTC
TRBV5-1	-	TRBD2	TRBJ2-1	CASTLAGGSYNEQFF	TGCGCCAGCACGCTAGCGGGAGGATCCTACAATGAGCAGTTCTTC
TRBV4-3	few	-	TRBJ2-7	CASSQAGGASYEQYF	TGCGCCAGCAGCCAAGCTGGGGGCGCGTCCTACGAGCAGTACTTC
TRBV19	many	-	TRBJ2-5	CASSISSGWGETQYF	TGTGCCAGTAGTATTTCGTCAGGGTGGGGAGAGACCCAGTACTTC
TRBV4-3	-	-	TRBJ1-4	CASSQGGSTNEKLFF	TGCGCCAGCAGCCAAGGAGGGTCCACTAATGAAAAACTGTTTTTT
TRBV7-3	once	-	TRBJ2-3	CASSLIGTDTQYF	TGTGCCAGCAGCTTAATAGGCACAGATACGCAGTATTTT
TRBV10-3	-	TRBD2	TRBJ2-5	CAISGGTSGETQYF	TGTGCCATCAGTGGGGGGACTAGCGGTGAGACCCAGTACTTC
TRBV2	-	TRBD1	TRBJ1-6	CASRGFLDRPLHF	TGTGCCAGCAGGGGATTCCTGGACAGGCCCCTCCACTTT
TRBV9	-	-	TRBJ1-1	CASSVEDIFTEAFF	TGTGCCAGCAGCGTAGAGGACATATTCACTGAAGCTTTCTTT
TRBV9	-	-	TRBJ2-1	CASSVDGFRGNEQFF	TGTGCCAGCAGCGTAGATGGGTTTAGGGGCAATGAGCAGTTCTTC
TRBV7-9	-	-	TRBJ1-3	CASSSFRLSDTIYF	TGTGCCAGCAGCTCGTTCAGGTTGTCTGACACCATATATTTT
TRBV7-3	-	-	TRBJ1-4	CASSFSGVGWNEKLFF	TGTGCCAGCAGTTTCTCAGGGGTAGGTTGGAATGAAAAACTGTTTTTT
TRBV5-4	-	TRBD2	TRBJ2-2	CASSFKGLAAFSGELFF	TGTGCCAGCAGCTTTAAGGGACTAGCGGCCTTCTCCGGGGAGCTGTTTTTT
TRBV5-1	-	TRBD2	TRBJ2-7	CASKRDHEQYF	TGCGCCAGCAAGCGGGATCACGAGCAGTACTTC
TRBV4-3	few	-	TRBJ2-2	CASSQDNKGDLANTGELFF	TGCGCCAGCAGCCAAGATAATAAGGGGGATTTAGCGAACACCGGGGAGCTGTTTTTT
TRBV2	few	TRBD2	TRBJ2-7	CASSSQREGPEQYF	TGTGCCAGCAGTTCCCAGCGGGAGGGCCCCGAGCAGTACTTC
TRBV6-2/TRBV6-3	-	TRBD2	TRBJ2-3	CASSTSGRAQNTQYF	TGTGCCAGCAGTACTAGCGGGAGGGCACAGAATACGCAGTATTTT
TRBV9	-	TRBD2	TRBJ2-3	CASSARLAGQSDTQYF	TGTGCCAGCAGCGCCCGACTAGCGGGACAGTCGGATACGCAGTATTTT
TRBV24-1	-	-	TRBJ2-2	CATSALTSATGELFF	TGTGCCACCAGTGCTTTGACTAGTGCGACCGGGGAGCTGTTTTTT
TRBV14	-	TRBD1	TRBJ1-2	CASSQGTGVRYGYTF	TGTGCCAGCAGCCAAGGGACAGGGGTACGGTATGGCTACACCTTC
TRBV13	-	-	TRBJ2-3	CASSTTYLADTQYF	TGTGCCAGCAGCACGACTTATTTGGCCGATACGCAGTATTTT
TRBV19	-	-	TRBJ1-5	CASSMLSGNNQPQHF	TGTGCCAGTAGTATGCTTTCCGGGAACAATCAGCCCCAGCATTTT
TRBV19	-	-	TRBJ2-7	CASSLQTGPYEQYF	TGTGCCAGTAGTCTACAGACAGGACCCTACGAGCAGTACTTC
TRBV9	-	TRBD2	TRBJ2-5	CASSLGLVQETQYF	TGTGCCAGCAGCCTCGGACTAGTTCAAGAGACCCAGTACTTC
TRBV29-1	once	TRBD1	TRBJ2-2	CSVLATGVETGELFF	TGCAGCGTCTTGGCGACAGGGGTAGAAACCGGGGAGCTGTTTTTT
TRBV2	-	-	TRBJ2-2	CAGGRERSGELFF	TGTGCCGGGGGGCGGGAGAGGAGCGGGGAGCTGTTTTTT
TRBV9	-	TRBD2	TRBJ2-3	CASSGGAGGRDTQYF	TGTGCCAGCAGCGGGGGAGCGGGAGGCCGGGATACGCAGTATTTT
TRBV28	-	TRBD1	TRBJ1-4	CASKLGTAEKLFF	TGTGCCAGCAAATTGGGGACAGCTGAAAAACTGTTTTTT
TRBV24-1	-	-	TRBJ2-5	CATSVSGGTETQYF	TGTGCCACCAGTGTTTCCGGGGGTACAGAGACCCAGTACTTC
TRBV27	few	TRBD1	TRBJ2-5	CASSLRDRVMKTQYF	TGTGCCAGCAGTCTCCGGGACAGGGTAATGAAGACCCAGTACTTC
TRBV19	-	TRBD1	TRBJ1-2	CASRQGGNGYTF	TGTGCCAGTAGACAGGGGGGGAATGGCTACACCTTC
TRBV5-1	few	TRBD1	TRBJ2-7	CASSLAGSGQLSYEQYF	TGCGCCAGCAGCTTGGCCGGCTCGGGACAGCTCTCCTACGAGCAGTACTTC
TRBV28	once	-	TRBJ1-6	CASSFLRPPLHF	TGTGCCAGCAGTTTTTTGCGGCCACCCCTCCACTTT
TRBV3-1/TRBV3-2	-	-	TRBJ2-2	CASSQGLYTGELFF	TGTGCCAGCAGCCAGGGACTCTACACCGGGGAGCTGTTTTTT
TRBV6-5	once	-	TRBJ2-7	CAITASGSYEQYF	TGTGCCATAACGGCCTCGGGAAGCTACGAGCAGTACTTC
TRBV29-1	-	TRBD2	TRBJ2-1	CSVLLAGRNEQFF	TGCAGCGTTCTACTAGCGGGACGCAATGAGCAGTTCTTC
TRBV19	many	-	TRBJ2-1	CASNQWAARGNEQFF	TGTGCCAGTAACCAATGGGCCGCACGCGGGAATGAGCAGTTCTTC
TRBV2	-	TRBD1	TRBJ1-6	CASSADRDNSPLHF	TGTGCCAGCAGTGCGGACAGGGATAATTCACCCCTCCACTTT
TRBV6-5	-	-	TRBJ2-2	CASSYRSTGELFF	TGTGCCAGCAGTTACCGGTCCACCGGGGAGCTGTTTTTT
TRBV3-1/TRBV3-2	few	-	TRBJ1-6	CASSLGRGFPLHF	TGTGCCAGCAGCTTAGGTCGCGGGTTCCCCCTCCACTTT
TRBV4-3	-	-	TRBJ2-1	CASSQRLVNEQFF	TGCGCCAGCAGCCAGCGACTAGTAAATGAGCAGTTCTTC
TRBV15	few	TRBD2	TRBJ2-7	CATSRGGGEQYF	TGTGCCACCAGCAGAGGGGGGGGCGAGCAGTACTTC
TRBV5-1	few	-	TRBJ1-2	CASSLAASTSGYGYTF	TGCGCCAGCAGCTTGGCCGCCTCGACAAGTGGCTATGGCTACACCTTC